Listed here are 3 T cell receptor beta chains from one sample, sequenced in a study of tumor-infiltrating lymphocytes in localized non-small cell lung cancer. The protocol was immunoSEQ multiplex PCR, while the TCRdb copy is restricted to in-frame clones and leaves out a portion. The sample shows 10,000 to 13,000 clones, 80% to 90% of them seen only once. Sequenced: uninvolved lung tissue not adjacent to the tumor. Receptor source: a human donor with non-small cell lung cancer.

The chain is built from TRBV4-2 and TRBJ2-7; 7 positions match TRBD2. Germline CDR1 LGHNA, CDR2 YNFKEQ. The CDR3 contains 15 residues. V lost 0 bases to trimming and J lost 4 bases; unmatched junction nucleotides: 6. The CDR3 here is CASSQDGASGYEQYF. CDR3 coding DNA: TGTGCCAGCAGCCAAGATGGGGCTAGCGGTTACGAGCAGTACTTC.

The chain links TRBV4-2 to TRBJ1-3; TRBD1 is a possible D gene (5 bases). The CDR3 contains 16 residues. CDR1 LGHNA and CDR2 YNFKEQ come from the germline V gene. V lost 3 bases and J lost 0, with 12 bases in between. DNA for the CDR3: TGTGCCAGCAGCCAGGGGGGATATGACTCTGGAAACACCATATATTTT. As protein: CASSQGGYDSGNTIYF.

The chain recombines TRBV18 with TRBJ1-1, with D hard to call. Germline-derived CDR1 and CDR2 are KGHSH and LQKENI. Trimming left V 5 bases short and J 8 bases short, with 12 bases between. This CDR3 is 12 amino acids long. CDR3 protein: CASSDKMREAFF. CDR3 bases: TGTGCCAGCTCAGACAAAATGCGGGAAGCTTTCTTT.